This is a list of T cell receptor beta chains from one sample in a study of T cells in Graves' hyperthyroidism and ophthalmopathy. A single record per CDR3 protein comes from TCRdb applying MiXCR to the multiplex PCR reads. Altogether fewer than 250,000 distinct CDR3 sequences are present, around 25% being singletons, with the ten largest covering approximately 35%. Sequenced input: blood. The receptors here all came from a woman aged 40 to 49 with Graves' ophthalmopathy. Each CDR3 is given with its conserved first and last residue. Fields, in order: V gene, clone size, D gene, J gene, CDR3 protein, CDR3 DNA. The D gene is left open where the match is weak. Not all rows give a size; the values are once, few, many and, for expanded clones, a class.

TRBV11-1	NA	NA	TRBJ1-1	CASDGTRGNLNTEAFF	TGTGCCAGCGACGGGACAAGAGGAAATCTGAACACTGAAGCTTTCTTT
TRBV5-1	many	NA	TRBJ2-2	CASSLAPQGANTGELFF	TGCGCCAGCAGCTTGGCTCCGCAGGGAGCGAACACCGGGGAGCTGTTTTTT
TRBV19	NA	NA	TRBJ2-7	CASSTQGFGYEQYF	TGTGCCAGTAGTACCCAGGGGTTCGGATACGAGCAGTACTTC
TRBV7-2	few	NA	TRBJ2-2	CASSPQASTGELFF	TGTGCCAGCAGCCCCCAGGCGTCCACCGGGGAGCTGTTTTTT
TRBV6-1	NA	NA	TRBJ2-7	CASEGEGSTKQYF	TGTGCCAGCGAAGGGGAAGGGTCTACGAAGCAGTACTTC
TRBV4-1	many	TRBD1	TRBJ2-5	CASSQKTGGETQYF	TGCGCCAGCAGCCAAAAGACAGGGGGAGAGACCCAGTACTTC
TRBV7-8	many	NA	TRBJ1-5	CASSLESTTYSNQPQHF	TGTGCCAGCAGCTTAGAAAGTACAACCTATAGCAATCAGCCCCAGCATTTT
TRBV6-5	many	TRBD1	TRBJ2-4	CASSYAGQGYIQYF	TGTGCCAGCAGTTACGCGGGACAGGGGTACATTCAGTACTTC
TRBV4-1	NA	NA	TRBJ2-6	CASSQQRGGSSGANVLTF	TGCGCCAGCAGCCAACAACGGGGAGGCAGCTCTGGGGCCAACGTCCTGACTTTC
TRBV20-1	many	NA	TRBJ2-5	CSARADPGATQETQYF	TGCAGTGCTAGAGCCGACCCGGGGGCTACCCAAGAGACCCAGTACTTC
TRBV6-1	many	NA	TRBJ2-5	CASSRSVQYF	TGTGCCAGCAGCAGGTCCGTCCAGTACTTC
TRBV6-2/TRBV6-3	many	TRBD2	TRBJ2-1	CASSQSPGTRSYNEQFF	TGTGCCAGCAGTCAGTCCCCCGGGACTAGATCCTACAATGAGCAGTTCTTC
TRBV6-4	many	TRBD1	TRBJ2-3	CASSLAGLGTGRTDTQYF	TGTGCCAGCAGCCTCGCAGGATTGGGGACAGGAAGAACAGATACGCAGTATTTT
TRBV7-9	many	TRBD2	TRBJ2-5	CASSLLPPGTSGRRAKTQYF	TGTGCCAGCAGCCTCCTACCTCCCGGGACTAGCGGGAGGAGGGCGAAGACCCAGTACTTC
TRBV28	NA	NA	TRBJ2-5	CASGDGDKKETQYF	TGTGCCAGCGGTGATGGGGACAAGAAAGAGACCCAGTACTTC
TRBV30	NA	NA	TRBJ2-2	CAWSVRVNTGELFF	TGTGCCTGGAGTGTACGAGTGAACACCGGGGAGCTGTTTTTT
TRBV14	many	TRBD1	TRBJ2-5	CASSRDRGLRETQYF	TGTGCCAGCAGCCGGGACAGGGGGCTCCGGGAGACCCAGTACTTC
TRBV12-3/TRBV12-4	many	NA	TRBJ1-2	CASSRGTYGYTF	TGTGCCAGCAGTCGAGGGACTTATGGCTACACCTTC
TRBV27	many	NA	TRBJ2-7	CASSLKGPYEQYF	TGTGCCAGCAGTTTAAAGGGACCCTACGAGCAGTACTTC
TRBV19	few	NA	TRBJ2-5	CASSNRQQETQYF	TGTGCCAGTAGTAACCGACAGCAAGAGACCCAGTACTTC
TRBV20-1	NA	NA	TRBJ2-5	CSKGDQAGKTQYF	TGCAGCAAAGGGGACCAGGCTGGAAAGACCCAGTACTTC
TRBV3-1	many	NA	TRBJ1-2	CASSQEPGANYGYTF	TGTGCCAGCAGCCAAGAGCCAGGGGCAAACTATGGCTACACCTTC
TRBV11-2	NA	NA	TRBJ2-7	CASSPQGILYEQYF	TGTGCCAGCAGCCCCCAGGGGATTCTCTACGAGCAGTACTTC
TRBV3-1	many	NA	TRBJ2-4	CASSVRRGRFKNIQYF	TGTGCCAGCAGCGTCCGGAGGGGGCGCTTCAAAAACATTCAGTACTTC
TRBV6-1	many	NA	TRBJ2-4	CASRPFGSKNIQYF	TGTGCCAGCAGACCATTCGGGTCCAAAAACATTCAGTACTTC
TRBV12-3/TRBV12-4	many	TRBD2	TRBJ2-7	CASSSGLVYEQYF	TGTGCCAGCAGTTCGGGACTAGTTTACGAGCAGTACTTC
TRBV28	NA	TRBD2	TRBJ2-7	CASSLSTSGSYGSYEQYF	TGTGCCAGCAGTTTGTCTACTAGCGGGAGTTATGGGTCCTACGAGCAGTACTTC
TRBV2	NA	NA	TRBJ2-5	CASRGVPETQYF	TGTGCCAGCAGAGGGGTTCCAGAGACCCAGTACTTC
TRBV12-3/TRBV12-4	many	NA	TRBJ2-7	CASSLKGLSEQYF	TGTGCCAGCAGTTTAAAAGGTCTAAGCGAGCAGTACTTC
TRBV12-3/TRBV12-4	many	TRBD2	TRBJ2-7	CASSRGTTFYEQYF	TGTGCCAGCAGTCGAGGGACTACCTTTTACGAGCAGTACTTC
TRBV28	many	NA	TRBJ2-2	CASSLQGGASGELFF	TGTGCCAGCAGTTTGCAGGGGGGCGCATCCGGGGAGCTGTTTTTT
TRBV27	many	TRBD1	TRBJ2-7	CASSLNTGALNEQYF	TGTGCCAGCAGTTTAAACACAGGGGCCCTAAACGAGCAGTACTTC